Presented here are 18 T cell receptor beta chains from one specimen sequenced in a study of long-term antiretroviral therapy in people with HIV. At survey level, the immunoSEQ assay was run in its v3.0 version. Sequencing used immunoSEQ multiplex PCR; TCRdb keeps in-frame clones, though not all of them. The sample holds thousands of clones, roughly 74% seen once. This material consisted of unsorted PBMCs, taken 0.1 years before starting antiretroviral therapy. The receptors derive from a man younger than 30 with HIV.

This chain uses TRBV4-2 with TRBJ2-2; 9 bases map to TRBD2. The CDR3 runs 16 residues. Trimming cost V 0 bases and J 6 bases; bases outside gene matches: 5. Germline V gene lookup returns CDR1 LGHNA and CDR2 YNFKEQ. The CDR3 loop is CASSQEGGGAAGELFF. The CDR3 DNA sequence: TGTGCCAGCAGCCAAGAAGGCGGGGGGGCCGCCGGGGAGCTGTTTTTT.

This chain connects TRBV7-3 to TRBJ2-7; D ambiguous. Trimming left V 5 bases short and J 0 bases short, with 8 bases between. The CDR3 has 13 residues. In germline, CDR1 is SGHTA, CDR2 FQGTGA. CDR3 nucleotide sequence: TGTGCCAGCAGCCCCCCAAGCTCCTACGAGCAGTACTTC. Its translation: CASSPPSSYEQYF. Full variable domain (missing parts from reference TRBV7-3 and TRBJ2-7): GAGVSQTPSNKVTEKGKYVELRCDPISGHTALYWYRQSLGQGPEFLIYFQGTGAADDSGLPNDRFFAVRPEGSVSTLKIQRTERGDSAVYLCASSPPSSYEQYFGPGTRLTVT.

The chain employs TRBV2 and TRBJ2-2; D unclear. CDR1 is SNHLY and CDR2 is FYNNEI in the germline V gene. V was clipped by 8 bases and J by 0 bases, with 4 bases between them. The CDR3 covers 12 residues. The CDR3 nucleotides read TGTGCCAGCCTTTCGAACACCGGGGAGCTGTTTTTT. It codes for CASLSNTGELFF. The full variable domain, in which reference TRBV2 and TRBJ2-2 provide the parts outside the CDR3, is EPEVTQTPSHQVTQMGQEVILRCVPISNHLYFYWYRQILGQKVEFLVSFYNNEISEKSEIFDDQFSVERPDGSNFTLKIRSTKLEDSAMYFCASLSNTGELFFGEGSRLTVL.

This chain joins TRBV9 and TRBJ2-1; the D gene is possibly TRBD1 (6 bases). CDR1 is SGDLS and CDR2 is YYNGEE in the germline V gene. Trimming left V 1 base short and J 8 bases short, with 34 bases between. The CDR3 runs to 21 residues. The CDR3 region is CASSVNKVTSNPGPEGDEQFF. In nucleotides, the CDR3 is TGTGCCAGCAGCGTAAACAAGGTGACTTCAAATCCGGGCCCCGAGGGGGATGAGCAGTTCTTC.

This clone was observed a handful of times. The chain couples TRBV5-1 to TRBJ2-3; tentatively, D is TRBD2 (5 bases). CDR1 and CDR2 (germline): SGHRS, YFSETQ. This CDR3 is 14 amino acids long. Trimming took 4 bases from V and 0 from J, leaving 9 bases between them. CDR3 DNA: TGCGCCAGCAGCATCGGGGTAAGCACAGATACGCAGTATTTT. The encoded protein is CASSIGVSTDTQYF.

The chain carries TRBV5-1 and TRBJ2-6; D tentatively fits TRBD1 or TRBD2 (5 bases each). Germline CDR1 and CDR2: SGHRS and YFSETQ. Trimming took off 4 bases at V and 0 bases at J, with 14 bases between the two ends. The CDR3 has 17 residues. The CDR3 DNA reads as TGCGCCAGCAGCCCGGGACCCCACCCCTCTGGGGCCAACGTCCTGACTTTC. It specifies CASSPGPHPSGANVLTF. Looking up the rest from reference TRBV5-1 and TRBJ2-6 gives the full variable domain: KAGVTQTPRYLIKTRGQQVTLSCSPISGHRSVSWYQQTPGQGLQFLFEYFSETQRNKGNFPGRFSGRQFSNSRSEMNVSTLELGDSALYLCASSPGPHPSGANVLTFGAGSRLTVL.

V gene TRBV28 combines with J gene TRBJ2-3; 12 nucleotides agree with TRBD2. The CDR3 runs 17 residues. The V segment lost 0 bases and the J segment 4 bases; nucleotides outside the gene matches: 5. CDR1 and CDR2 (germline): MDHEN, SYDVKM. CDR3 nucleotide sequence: TGTGCCAGCAGTTTATGGGCTAGCGGGGGGGCGGCAGATACGCAGTATTTT. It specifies CASSLWASGGAADTQYF.

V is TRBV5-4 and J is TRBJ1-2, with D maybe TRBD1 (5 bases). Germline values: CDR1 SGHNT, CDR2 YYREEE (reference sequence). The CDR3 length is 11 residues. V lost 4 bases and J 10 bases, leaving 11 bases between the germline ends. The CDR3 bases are TGTGCCAGCAGCCTACAGGCCGCCTACACCTTC. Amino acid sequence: CASSLQAAYTF.

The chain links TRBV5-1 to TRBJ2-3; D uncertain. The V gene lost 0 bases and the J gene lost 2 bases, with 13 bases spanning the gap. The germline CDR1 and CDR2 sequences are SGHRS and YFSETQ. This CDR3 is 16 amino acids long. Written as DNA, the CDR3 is TGCGCCAGCAGCTTGGCTCTAGGATCCCCCACAGATACGCAGTATTTT. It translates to CASSLALGSPTDTQYF.

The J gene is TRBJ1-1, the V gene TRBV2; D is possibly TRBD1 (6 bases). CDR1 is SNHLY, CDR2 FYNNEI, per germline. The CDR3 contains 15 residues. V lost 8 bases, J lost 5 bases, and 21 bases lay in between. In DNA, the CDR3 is TGTGCCAGCCAATTCTCACAGGGAGGTGGGACTGAAGCTTTCTTT. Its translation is CASQFSQGGGTEAFF.

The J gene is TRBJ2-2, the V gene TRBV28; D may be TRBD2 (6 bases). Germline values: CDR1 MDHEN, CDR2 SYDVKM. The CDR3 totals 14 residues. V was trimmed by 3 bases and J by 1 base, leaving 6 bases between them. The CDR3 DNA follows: TGTGCCAGCAGTTTGGGGGGGAACACCGGGGAGCTGTTTTTT. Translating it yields CASSLGGNTGELFF.

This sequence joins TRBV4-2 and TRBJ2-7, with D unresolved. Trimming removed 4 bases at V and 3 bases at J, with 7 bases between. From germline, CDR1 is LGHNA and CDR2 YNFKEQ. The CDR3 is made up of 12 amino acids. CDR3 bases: TGTGCCAGCAGCCTCGACAACTACGAGCAGTACTTC. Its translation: CASSLDNYEQYF.

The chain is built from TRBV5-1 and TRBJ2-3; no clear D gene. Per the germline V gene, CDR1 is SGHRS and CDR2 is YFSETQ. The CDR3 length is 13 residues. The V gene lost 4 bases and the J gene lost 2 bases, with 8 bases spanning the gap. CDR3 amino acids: CASSPQFTDTQYF. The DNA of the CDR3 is TGCGCCAGCAGCCCACAGTTCACAGATACGCAGTATTTT.

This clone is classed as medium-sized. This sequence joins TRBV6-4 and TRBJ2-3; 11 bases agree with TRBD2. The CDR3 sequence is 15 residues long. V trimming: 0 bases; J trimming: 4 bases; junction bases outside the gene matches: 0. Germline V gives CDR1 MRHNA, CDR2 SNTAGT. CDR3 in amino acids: CASSDSSGGADTQYF. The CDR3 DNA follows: TGTGCCAGCAGTGACTCTAGCGGGGGGGCAGATACGCAGTATTTT.

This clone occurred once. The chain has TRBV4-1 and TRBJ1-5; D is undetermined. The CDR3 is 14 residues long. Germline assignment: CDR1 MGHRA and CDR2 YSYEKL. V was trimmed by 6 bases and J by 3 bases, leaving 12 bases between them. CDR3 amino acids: CASSLGRFNQPQHF. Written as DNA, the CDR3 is TGCGCCAGCAGTTTAGGCCGCTTCAATCAGCCCCAGCATTTT.

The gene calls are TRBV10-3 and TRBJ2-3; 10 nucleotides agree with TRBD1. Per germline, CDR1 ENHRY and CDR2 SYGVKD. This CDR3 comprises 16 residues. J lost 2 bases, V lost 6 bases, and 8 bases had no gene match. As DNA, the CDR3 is TGTGCCATCAGAGGGGGGGGGACAGGGGCCACAGATACGCAGTATTTT. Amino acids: CAIRGGGTGATDTQYF.

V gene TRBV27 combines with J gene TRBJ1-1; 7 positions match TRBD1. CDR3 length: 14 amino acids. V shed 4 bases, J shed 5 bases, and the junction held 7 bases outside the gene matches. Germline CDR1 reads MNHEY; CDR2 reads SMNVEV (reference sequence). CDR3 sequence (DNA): TGTGCCAGCAGTTCTGGACAGGTGGAGACTGAAGCTTTCTTT. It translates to CASSSGQVETEAFF.

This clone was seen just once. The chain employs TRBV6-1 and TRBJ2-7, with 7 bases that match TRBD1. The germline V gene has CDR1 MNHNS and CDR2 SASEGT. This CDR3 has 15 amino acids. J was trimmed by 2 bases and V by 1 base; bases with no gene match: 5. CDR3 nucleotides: TGTGCCAGCAGTGAAGGGTTTGGGACAGCCTACGAGCAGTACTTC. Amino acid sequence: CASSEGFGTAYEQYF.